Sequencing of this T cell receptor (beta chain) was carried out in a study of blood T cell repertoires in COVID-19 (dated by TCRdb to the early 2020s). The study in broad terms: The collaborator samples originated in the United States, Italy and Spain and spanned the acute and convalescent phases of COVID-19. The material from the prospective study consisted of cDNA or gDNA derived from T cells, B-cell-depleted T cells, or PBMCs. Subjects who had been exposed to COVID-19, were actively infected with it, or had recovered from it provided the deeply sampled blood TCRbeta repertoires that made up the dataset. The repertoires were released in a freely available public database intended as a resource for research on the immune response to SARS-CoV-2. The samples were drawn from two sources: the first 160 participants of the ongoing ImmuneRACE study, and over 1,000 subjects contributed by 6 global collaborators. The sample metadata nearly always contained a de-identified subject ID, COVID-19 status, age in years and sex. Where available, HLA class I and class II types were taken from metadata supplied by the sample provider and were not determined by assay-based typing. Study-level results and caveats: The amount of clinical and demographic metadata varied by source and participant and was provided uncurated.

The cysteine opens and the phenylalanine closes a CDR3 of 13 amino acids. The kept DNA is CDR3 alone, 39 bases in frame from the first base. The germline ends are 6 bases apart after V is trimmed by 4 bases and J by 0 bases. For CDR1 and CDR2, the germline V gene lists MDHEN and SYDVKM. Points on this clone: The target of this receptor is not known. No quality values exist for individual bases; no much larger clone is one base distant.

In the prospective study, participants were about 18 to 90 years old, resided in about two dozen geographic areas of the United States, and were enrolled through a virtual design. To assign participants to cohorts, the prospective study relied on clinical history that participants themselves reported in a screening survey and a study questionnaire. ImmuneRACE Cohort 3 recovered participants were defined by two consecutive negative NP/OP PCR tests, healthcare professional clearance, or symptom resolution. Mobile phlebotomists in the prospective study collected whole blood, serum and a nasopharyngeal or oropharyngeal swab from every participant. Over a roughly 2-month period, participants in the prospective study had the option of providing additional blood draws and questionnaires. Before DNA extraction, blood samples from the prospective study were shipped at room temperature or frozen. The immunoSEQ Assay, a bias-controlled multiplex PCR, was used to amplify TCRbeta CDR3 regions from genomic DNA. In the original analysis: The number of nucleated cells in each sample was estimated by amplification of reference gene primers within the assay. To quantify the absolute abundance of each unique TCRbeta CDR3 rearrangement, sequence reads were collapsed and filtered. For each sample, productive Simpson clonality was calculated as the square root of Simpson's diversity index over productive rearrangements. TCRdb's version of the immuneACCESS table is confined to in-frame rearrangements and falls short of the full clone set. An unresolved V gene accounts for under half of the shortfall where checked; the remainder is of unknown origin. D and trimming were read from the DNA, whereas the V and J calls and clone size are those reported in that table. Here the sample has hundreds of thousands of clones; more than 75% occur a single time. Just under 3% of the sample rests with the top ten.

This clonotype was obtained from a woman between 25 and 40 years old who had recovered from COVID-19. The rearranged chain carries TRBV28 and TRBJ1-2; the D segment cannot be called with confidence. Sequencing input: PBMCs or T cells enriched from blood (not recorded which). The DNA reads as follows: TGTGCCAGCAGTTCGGGTACTAACTATGGCTACACCTTC. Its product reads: CASSSGTNYGYTF.